Below, one T cell receptor (beta chain) is given with its context. This sample includes further DNA sequences coding for the same CDR3. The source of the sample is a study of blood T cell repertoires in COVID-19. Study-level background: COVID-19 samples from acute and convalescent phases originated in the United States, Italy and Spain. Sample material is recorded as cDNA or gDNA derived from T cells, B-cell-depleted T cells, or PBMCs.

The Seattle patients, enrolled during active infection, were followed longitudinally. Original processing notes: How many nucleated cells were present was estimated from reference gene primer amplification. The assay was immunoSEQ multiplex PCR, and TCRdb's table has in-frame clones only and misses some. D and trimming were read from the DNA, whereas the V and J calls and clone size are those reported in that table. In the table there are approximately 400,000 clones, approximately 88% of which are singletons. The sequenced sample consisted of peripheral blood. This receptor was obtained from a woman between 45 and 65 years old with COVID-19, enrolled during active disease.

In DNA, the CDR3 is TGTGCCAGTAGTATCGGAGGGGTCACTGAAGCTTTCTTT. Amino acid sequence: CASSIGGVTEAFF. This rearrangement joins TRBV19 to TRBJ1-1; a possible D gene is TRBD1 (5 bases). V was shortened by 3 bases and J by 4 bases, with 9 bases between the two germline ends. The CDR3 contains 13 residues. The V gene's germline CDR1 is LNHDA and CDR2 SQIVND (reference sequence).